The clone carrying this T cell receptor beta chain has at least ten counts. Relying on iRepertoire HTBI primers and Arm-PCR of CDR3 regions, the team built TCR beta libraries. Using its own MiXCR run on the multiplex PCR reads, TCRdb lists one record per CDR3 protein. The sample lists some 400,000 distinct CDR3 sequences; just under 15% were seen once. Time point meaning: newly diagnosed GD, antithyroid drugs for less than 3 months. PBMC RNA served as the TCR library source. The data are from a study of regulatory T cells in long-lasting Graves disease. This CDR3 comprises 15 residues. Per germline, CDR1 SGHTA and CDR2 FQGNSA. Losses at the gene ends were 5 bases for V and 9 bases for J; bases not matched to a gene: 11. These data also formed part of another study, on T cells in Graves' hyperthyroidism and ophthalmopathy.

This specimen consisted of peripheral blood mononuclear cells (PBMCs), obtained at new diagnosis, from a patient treated with antithyroid drugs. J is TRBJ2-3 and V is TRBV7-2; 10 bases agree with TRBD1. This TCR was recovered from a woman between 25 and 40 years old with Graves disease. CDR3 nucleotides: TGTGCCAGCAGCCCGGGACAGGGGCCCTGGTGGACGCAGTATTTT. This translates into CASSPGQGPWWTQYF.